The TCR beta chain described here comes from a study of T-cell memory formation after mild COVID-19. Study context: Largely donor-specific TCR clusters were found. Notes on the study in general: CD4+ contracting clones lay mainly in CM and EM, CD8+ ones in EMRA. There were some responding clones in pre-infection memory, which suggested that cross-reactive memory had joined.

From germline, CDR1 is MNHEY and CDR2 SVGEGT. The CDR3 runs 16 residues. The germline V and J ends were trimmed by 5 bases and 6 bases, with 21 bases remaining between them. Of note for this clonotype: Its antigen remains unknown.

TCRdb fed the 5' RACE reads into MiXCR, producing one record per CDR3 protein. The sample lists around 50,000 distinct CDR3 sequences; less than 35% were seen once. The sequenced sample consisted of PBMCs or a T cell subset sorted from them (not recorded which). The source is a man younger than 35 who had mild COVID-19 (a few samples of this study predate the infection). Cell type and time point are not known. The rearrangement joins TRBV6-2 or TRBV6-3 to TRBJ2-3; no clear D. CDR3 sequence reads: CASSNPAAGVRDTQYF. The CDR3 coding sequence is TGTGCCAGCAGTAACCCCGCCGCTGGGGTTCGGGATACGCAGTATTTT.